This entry is about one T cell receptor (beta chain). The data belong to a study of T cell repertoires in cytomegalovirus infection. Germline lookup yields CDR1 SEHNR and CDR2 FQNEAQ (reference sequence). Trimming shortened V by 1 base and J by 4 bases, and 11 bases separated the two germline ends. The length of the CDR3 is 15 residues. TCRdb ran MiXCR on the reads and lists one entry per CDR3 protein. The data hold around 550,000 distinct CDR3 sequences, with more than 25% observed a single time. Sequences were obtained from PBMCs. This chain links TRBV7-9 with TRBJ1-5; possibly TRBD1 for D (5 bases). The sequence came from a human donor in good health (CMV status not recorded). Some clones in this sample may be carry-over from other donors' samples. The chain's CDR3 is CASSLDGWGNQPQHF. The DNA for the CDR3 is TGTGCCAGCAGCTTAGATGGGTGGGGGAATCAGCCCCAGCATTTT. The whole variable domain, filled in from reference TRBV7-9 and TRBJ1-5, reads DTGVSQNPRHKITKRGQNVTFRCDPISEHNRLYWYRQTLGQGPEFLTYFQNEAQLEKSRLLSDRFSAERPKGSFSTLEIQRTEQGDSAMYLCASSLDGWGNQPQHFGDGTRLSIL.